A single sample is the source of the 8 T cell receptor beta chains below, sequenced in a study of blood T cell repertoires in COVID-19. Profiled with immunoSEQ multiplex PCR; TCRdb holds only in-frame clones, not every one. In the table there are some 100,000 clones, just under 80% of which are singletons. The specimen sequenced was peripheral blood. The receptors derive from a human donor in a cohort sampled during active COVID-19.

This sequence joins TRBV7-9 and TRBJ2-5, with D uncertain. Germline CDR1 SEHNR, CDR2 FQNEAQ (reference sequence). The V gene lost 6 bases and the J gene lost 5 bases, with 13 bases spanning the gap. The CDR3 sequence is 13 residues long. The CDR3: CASSSGYGETQYF. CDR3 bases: TGTGCCAGCAGTTCAGGATATGGGGAGACCCAGTACTTC.

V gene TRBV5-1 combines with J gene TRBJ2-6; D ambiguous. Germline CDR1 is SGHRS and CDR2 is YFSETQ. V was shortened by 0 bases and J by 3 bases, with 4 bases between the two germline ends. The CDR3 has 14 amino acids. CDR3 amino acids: CASSLDYGANVLTF. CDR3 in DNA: TGCGCCAGCAGCTTGGACTATGGGGCCAACGTCCTGACTTTC. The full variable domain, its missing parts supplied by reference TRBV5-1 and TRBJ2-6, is KAGVTQTPRYLIKTRGQQVTLSCSPISGHRSVSWYQQTPGQGLQFLFEYFSETQRNKGNFPGRFSGRQFSNSRSEMNVSTLELGDSALYLCASSLDYGANVLTFGAGSRLTVL.

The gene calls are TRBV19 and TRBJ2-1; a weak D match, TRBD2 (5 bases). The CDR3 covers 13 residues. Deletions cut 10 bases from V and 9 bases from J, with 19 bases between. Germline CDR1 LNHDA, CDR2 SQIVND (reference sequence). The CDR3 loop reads CATTDGLIGEQFF. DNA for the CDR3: TGTGCCACCACCGACGGACTCATCGGTGAGCAGTTCTTC.

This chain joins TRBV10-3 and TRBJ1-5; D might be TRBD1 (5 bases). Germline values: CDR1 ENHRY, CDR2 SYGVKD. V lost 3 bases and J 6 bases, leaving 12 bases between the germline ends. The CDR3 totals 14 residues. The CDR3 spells CAISESGRAQPQHF. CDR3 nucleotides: TGTGCCATCAGTGAATCAGGGAGGGCTCAGCCCCAGCATTTT.

Here the CDR3 DNA reads TGTGCCAGCAGCCACGGTAATTCACCCCTCCACTTT. Protein sequence: CASSHGNSPLHF. The V and J genes are TRBV3-1 (or the pseudogene TRBV3-2) and TRBJ1-6, with D uncertain. The CDR3 covers 12 residues. CDR1 and CDR2 (germline): LGHDT, YNNKEL (reference sequence). Trimming left V 3 bases short and J 6 bases short, with 3 bases between.

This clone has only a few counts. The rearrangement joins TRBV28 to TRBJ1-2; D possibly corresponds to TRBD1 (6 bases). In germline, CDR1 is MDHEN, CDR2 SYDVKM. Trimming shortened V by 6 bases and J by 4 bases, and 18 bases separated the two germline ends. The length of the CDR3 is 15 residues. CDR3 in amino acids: CASSSTPAGVYGYTF. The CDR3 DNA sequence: TGTGCCAGCAGCAGTACGCCCGCAGGGGTCTATGGCTACACCTTC.

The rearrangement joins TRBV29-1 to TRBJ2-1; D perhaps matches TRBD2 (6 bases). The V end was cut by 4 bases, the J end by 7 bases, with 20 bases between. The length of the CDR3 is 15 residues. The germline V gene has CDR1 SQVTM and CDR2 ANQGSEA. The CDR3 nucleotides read TGCAGCGTTGTTAGGCGGGGCTCAATAGGGAATGAGCAGTTCTTC. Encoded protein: CSVVRRGSIGNEQFF.

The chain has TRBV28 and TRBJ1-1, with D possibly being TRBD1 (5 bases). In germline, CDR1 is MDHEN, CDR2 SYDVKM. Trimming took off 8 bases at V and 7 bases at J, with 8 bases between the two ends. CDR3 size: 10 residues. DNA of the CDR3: TGTGCCAGCCTTAGGGGTGAAGCTTTCTTT. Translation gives CASLRGEAFF.